This T cell receptor (beta chain) was identified in a study of circulating CD8 cells and anti-PD-1 response in melanoma. Live CD3+CD8+TCRalphabeta+ cells were sorted into four subsets by PD-1 and/or TIGIT. This CDR3 is built from 17 residues. V lost 4 bases to trimming and J lost 0 bases, with 18 bases between them. The V gene's germline CDR1 is SGHDT and CDR2 YYEEEE. Using about 15 ng of total RNA, TCR libraries were made with the QIAseq Immune Repertoire TCR panel. TCRdb reanalysed the reads using MiXCR and keeps one entry per CDR3 protein. This sample has more than 1,000 distinct CDR3 sequences; 5.5% to 7.5% occur once, and the top ten carry roughly 10%.

This chain joins TRBV5-6 and TRBJ2-3; D may be TRBD1 (5 bases). The sequences come from CD8+ T cells from PBMCs, collected at baseline or after one month of anti-PD-1 therapy (not recorded which). The receptor's source is a human donor with melanoma. CDR3 loop: CASSVILKGKSTDTQYF. CDR3 sequence (DNA): TGTGCCAGCAGCGTGATACTAAAGGGGAAAAGCACAGATACGCAGTATTTT.